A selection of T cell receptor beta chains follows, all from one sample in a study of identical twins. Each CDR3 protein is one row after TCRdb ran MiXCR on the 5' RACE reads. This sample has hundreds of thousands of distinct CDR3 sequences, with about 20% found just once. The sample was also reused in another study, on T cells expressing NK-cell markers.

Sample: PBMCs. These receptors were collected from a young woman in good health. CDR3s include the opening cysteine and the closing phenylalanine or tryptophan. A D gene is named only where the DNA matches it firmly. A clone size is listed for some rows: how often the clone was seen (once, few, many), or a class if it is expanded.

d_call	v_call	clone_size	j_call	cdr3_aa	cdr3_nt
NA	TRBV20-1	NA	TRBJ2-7	CSANWGSSYEQYF	TGCAGTGCCAACTGGGGTAGCTCCTACGAGCAGTACTTC
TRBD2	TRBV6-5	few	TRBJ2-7	CASSLPSAGPNPWEQYF	TGTGCCAGCAGTCTACCATCAGCGGGGCCCAACCCCTGGGAGCAGTACTTC
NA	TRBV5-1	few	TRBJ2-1	CASSLVGGKGEQFF	TGCGCCAGCAGCTTGGTGGGGGGAAAAGGTGAGCAGTTCTTC
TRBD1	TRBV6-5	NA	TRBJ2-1	CASSHGTGVGDEQFF	TGTGCCAGCAGTCACGGGACAGGGGTAGGCGATGAGCAGTTCTTC
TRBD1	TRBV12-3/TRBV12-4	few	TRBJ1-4	CASSSGQANEKLFF	TGTGCCAGCAGTTCTGGACAGGCTAATGAAAAACTGTTTTTT
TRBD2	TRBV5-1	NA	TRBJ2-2	CASEVGLAGNTGELFF	TGCGCCAGCGAGGTCGGGCTAGCGGGGAACACCGGGGAGCTGTTTTTT
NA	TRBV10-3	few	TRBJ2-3	CAISEGFTDTQYF	TGTGCCATCAGTGAGGGGTTTACAGATACGCAGTATTTT
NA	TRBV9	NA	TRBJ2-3	CASSVDPAGLPDTQYF	TGTGCCAGCAGCGTAGATCCGGCGGGCCTACCAGATACGCAGTATTTT
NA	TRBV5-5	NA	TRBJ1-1	CASSFTQPEAFF	TGTGCCAGCAGCTTTACACAGCCTGAAGCTTTCTTT
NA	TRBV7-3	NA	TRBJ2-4	CASSSFEKAKNIQYF	TGTGCCAGCAGCTCATTTGAAAAAGCCAAAAACATTCAGTACTTC
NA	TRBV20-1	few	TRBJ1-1	CSASPLGTEAFF	TGCAGTGCTAGCCCCTTGGGCACTGAAGCTTTCTTT
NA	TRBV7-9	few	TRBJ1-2	CASSLDRLTEYGYTF	TGTGCCAGCAGCTTAGACAGGCTGACTGAGTATGGCTACACCTTC
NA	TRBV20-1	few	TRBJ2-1	CSATGYSYNEQFF	TGCAGTGCTACAGGGTACTCCTACAATGAGCAGTTCTTC
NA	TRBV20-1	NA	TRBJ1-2	CSARDLGKYGYTF	TGCAGTGCTAGAGATTTGGGGAAATATGGCTACACCTTC
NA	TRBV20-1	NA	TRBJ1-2	CSARDTMEMGYTF	TGCAGTGCTAGAGATACCATGGAAATGGGCTACACCTTC
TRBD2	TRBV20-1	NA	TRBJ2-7	CSARESSGTSEQYF	TGCAGTGCTAGGGAGTCTAGCGGGACCTCTGAGCAGTACTTC
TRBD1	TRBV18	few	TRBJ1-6	CASSPNGQGLSPLHF	TGTGCCAGCTCACCCAACGGACAGGGCCTTTCACCCCTCCACTTT
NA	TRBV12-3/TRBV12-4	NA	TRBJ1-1	CASRKLGDTEAFF	TGTGCCAGCAGAAAACTAGGGGACACTGAAGCTTTCTTT
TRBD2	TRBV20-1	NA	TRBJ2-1	CSARVSGLSPYNEQFF	TGCAGTGCTAGAGTTAGCGGGCTATCCCCATACAATGAGCAGTTCTTC
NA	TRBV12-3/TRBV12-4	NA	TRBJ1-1	CASSKSAKVTEAFF	TGTGCCAGCAGTAAATCGGCCAAAGTCACTGAAGCTTTCTTT
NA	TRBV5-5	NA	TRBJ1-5	CASSQQGGEQPQHF	TGTGCCAGCAGCCAGCAGGGAGGGGAACAGCCCCAGCATTTT
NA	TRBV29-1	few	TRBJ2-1	CSVEVGRRPEEQFF	TGCAGCGTTGAAGTGGGGAGAAGACCAGAGGAGCAGTTCTTC
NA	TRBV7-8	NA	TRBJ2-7	CASSWVGYEQYF	TGTGCCAGCAGCTGGGTGGGCTACGAGCAGTACTTC
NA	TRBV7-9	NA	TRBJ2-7	CASSLDHHEQYF	TGTGCCAGCAGCTTAGACCACCACGAGCAGTACTTC
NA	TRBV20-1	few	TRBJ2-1	CSARRLAFSSSSYNEQFF	TGCAGTGCTAGACGTCTAGCGTTTAGTTCAAGCTCCTACAATGAGCAGTTCTTC
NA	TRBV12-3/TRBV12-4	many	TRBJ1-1	CASSPRGRRTEAFF	TGTGCCAGCAGCCCTAGGGGGAGGAGAACTGAAGCTTTCTTT
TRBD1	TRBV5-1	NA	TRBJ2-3	CASSVGQTPDTQYF	TGCGCCAGCAGCGTGGGACAGACCCCAGATACGCAGTATTTT
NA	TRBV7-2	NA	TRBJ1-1	CASSLMIREEGFF	TGTGCCAGCAGCCTTATGATAAGGGAGGAGGGTTTCTTT
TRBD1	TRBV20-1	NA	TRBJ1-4	CSARTQGWEKLFF	TGCAGTGCTAGGACACAGGGGTGGGAAAAACTGTTTTTT
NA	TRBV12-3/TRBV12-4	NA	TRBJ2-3	CASTPGAHRTDTQYF	TGTGCCAGCACCCCTGGGGCTCATCGCACAGATACGCAGTATTTT
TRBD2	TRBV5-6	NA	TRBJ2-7	CASSFGLVVDEQYF	TGTGCCAGCAGCTTCGGACTAGTAGTTGACGAGCAGTACTTC
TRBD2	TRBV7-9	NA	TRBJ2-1	CASSTSSGLAADEQFF	TGTGCCAGCAGCACGTCCTCGGGACTAGCGGCCGATGAGCAGTTCTTC
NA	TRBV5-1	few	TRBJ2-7	CASSLARSSYEQYF	TGCGCCAGCAGCTTGGCTAGAAGCTCCTACGAGCAGTACTTC
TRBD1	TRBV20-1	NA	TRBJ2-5	CSATLRGRGQETQYF	TGCAGTGCCACTCTCAGGGGGCGAGGTCAAGAGACCCAGTACTTC
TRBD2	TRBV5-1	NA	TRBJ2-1	CASSLGAGGGYEQFF	TGCGCCAGCAGCTTGGGAGCGGGAGGAGGGTATGAGCAGTTCTTC
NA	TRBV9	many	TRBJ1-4	CASSVDPGNEKLFF	TGTGCCAGCAGCGTAGACCCAGGGAATGAAAAACTGTTTTTT
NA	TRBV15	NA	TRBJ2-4	CATGELMNIQYF	TGTGCCACTGGGGAATTAATGAACATTCAGTACTTC
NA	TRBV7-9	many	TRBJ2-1	CASSPLGYNEQFF	TGTGCCAGCAGCCCATTGGGGTACAATGAGCAGTTCTTC
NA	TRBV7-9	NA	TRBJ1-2	CASSLEIGGGYTF	TGTGCCAGCAGCTTAGAAATCGGCGGTGGCTACACCTTC
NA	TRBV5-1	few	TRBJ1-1	CASSYEGGANTEAFF	TGCGCCAGCAGCTACGAGGGGGGGGCGAACACTGAAGCTTTCTTT
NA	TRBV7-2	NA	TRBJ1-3	CASSLGGANTIYF	TGTGCCAGCAGCTTGGGGGGAGCGAACACCATATATTTT
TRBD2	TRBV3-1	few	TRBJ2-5	CASSSLGLAEEETQYF	TGTGCCAGCAGCTCCCTGGGACTAGCGGAAGAAGAGACCCAGTACTTC
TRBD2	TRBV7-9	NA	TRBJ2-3	CASSLAKTSGRVDTQYF	TGTGCCAGCAGCTTAGCGAAAACTAGCGGGAGAGTAGATACGCAGTATTTT